The rows below give T cell receptor beta chains drawn from one sample of a study of shared clonotypes between healthy human individuals. This table comes from immunoSEQ multiplex PCR, and its TCRdb copy is limited to in-frame clones, with some not included. The table includes around 2,100,000 clones, approximately 94% detected once. What was sequenced was naive CD8+ T cells sorted from blood. The origin of the receptors is a young man in good health. Each CDR3 is given with its conserved first and last residue. The D gene is left open where the match is weak. Some rows have no size entry. The others give once, few or many, or a class for an expanded clone.

v_gene,d_gene,j_gene,abundance,CDR3aa,CDR3nt
TRBV5-6,-,TRBJ2-3,-,CASSLLTDTQYF,TGTGCCAGCAGCTTGTTGACAGATACGCAGTATTTT
TRBV5-4,-,TRBJ2-7,-,CASSSGDIAYEQYF,TGTGCCAGCAGCTCAGGGGATATAGCCTACGAGCAGTACTTC
TRBV7-9,TRBD1,TRBJ1-5,once,CASSFSDRGHQPQHF,TGTGCCAGCAGCTTCTCGGACAGGGGGCATCAGCCCCAGCATTTT
TRBV25-1,TRBD2,TRBJ2-7,-,CASTTSSRSEQYF,TGTGCCAGCACGACTAGCTCGCGGTCCGAGCAGTACTTC
TRBV27,-,TRBJ2-3,-,CASSLLAHGADTQYF,TGTGCCAGCAGTTTACTAGCGCATGGCGCAGATACGCAGTATTTT
TRBV2,-,TRBJ1-1,-,CASSEMRPNTEAFF,TGTGCCAGCAGTGAAATGCGTCCGAACACTGAAGCTTTCTTT
TRBV11-1,-,TRBJ2-7,-,CASSDGTGGAREQYF,TGTGCCAGCAGCGATGGTACAGGGGGGGCTCGCGAGCAGTACTTC
TRBV4-1,-,TRBJ1-3,once,CASSQEPGAPAYSGNTIYF,TGCGCCAGCAGCCAAGAACCAGGGGCCCCTGCCTACTCTGGAAACACCATATATTTT
TRBV4-3,TRBD1,TRBJ2-7,-,CASAPGQGYEQYF,TGCGCCAGCGCCCCGGGACAGGGCTACGAGCAGTACTTC
TRBV4-1,-,TRBJ1-5,-,CASSQVDQPQHF,TGCGCCAGCAGCCAAGTTGATCAGCCCCAGCATTTT
TRBV15,-,TRBJ1-2,-,CATSTGPIDGYGYTF,TGTGCCACCAGCACAGGGCCGATCGACGGCTATGGCTACACCTTC
TRBV11-2,-,TRBJ2-1,-,CASSLEAGWNEQFF,TGTGCCAGCAGCTTGGAGGCGGGCTGGAATGAGCAGTTCTTC
TRBV7-9,TRBD1,TRBJ2-7,-,CASSSRQGKRGEQYF,TGTGCCAGCAGCTCGCGACAGGGTAAAAGGGGCGAGCAGTACTTC
TRBV6-9,-,TRBJ2-7,-,CASSYFNGYEQYF,TGTGCCAGCAGTTACTTTAACGGCTACGAGCAGTACTTC
TRBV6-5,TRBD2,TRBJ2-1,once,CASKTAGANEQFF,TGTGCCAGCAAGACGGCGGGAGCCAATGAGCAGTTCTTC
TRBV6-6,-,TRBJ2-7,-,CASSYSQGYEQYF,TGTGCCAGCAGTTACTCCCAGGGATACGAGCAGTACTTC
TRBV6-1,-,TRBJ2-2,-,CAAGRLVNTGELFF,TGTGCCGCAGGGCGTCTAGTTAACACCGGGGAGCTGTTTTTT
TRBV7-9,-,TRBJ2-5,-,CASSLPRGMERGETQYF,TGTGCCAGCAGCCTCCCCCGGGGGATGGAGCGCGGGGAGACCCAGTACTTC
TRBV5-6,TRBD1,TRBJ2-7,-,CASSSGQAVHEQYF,TGTGCCAGCAGCAGCGGACAGGCAGTACACGAGCAGTACTTC
TRBV7-9,-,TRBJ1-2,-,CASSEDSVNGYTF,TGTGCCAGCAGCGAGGATTCAGTGAATGGCTACACCTTC
TRBV7-9,-,TRBJ1-1,once,CASSLDLGDTEAFF,TGTGCCAGCAGCTTGGATCTAGGGGACACTGAAGCTTTCTTT
TRBV9,-,TRBJ2-7,-,CASSVASRDEQYF,TGTGCCAGCAGCGTAGCCAGCAGGGACGAGCAGTACTTC
TRBV11-1,-,TRBJ2-5,-,CASSLGTVGTRETQYF,TGTGCCAGCAGCTTAGGGACAGTCGGGACCCGGGAGACCCAGTACTTC
TRBV9,-,TRBJ2-1,-,CASSVAWGVAHNEQFF,TGTGCCAGCAGCGTAGCTTGGGGGGTTGCGCACAATGAGCAGTTCTTC
TRBV6-5,-,TRBJ2-7,-,CASSYSGGIDEQYF,TGTGCCAGCAGTTACTCAGGGGGTATCGACGAGCAGTACTTC
TRBV14,TRBD1,TRBJ2-1,-,CASSLRQGIPNEQFF,TGTGCCAGCAGCCTCCGACAGGGGATTCCCAATGAGCAGTTCTTC
TRBV6-5,TRBD2,TRBJ2-7,-,CASSYGTSGASEQYF,TGTGCCAGCAGTTACGGAACTAGCGGGGCGAGCGAGCAGTACTTC